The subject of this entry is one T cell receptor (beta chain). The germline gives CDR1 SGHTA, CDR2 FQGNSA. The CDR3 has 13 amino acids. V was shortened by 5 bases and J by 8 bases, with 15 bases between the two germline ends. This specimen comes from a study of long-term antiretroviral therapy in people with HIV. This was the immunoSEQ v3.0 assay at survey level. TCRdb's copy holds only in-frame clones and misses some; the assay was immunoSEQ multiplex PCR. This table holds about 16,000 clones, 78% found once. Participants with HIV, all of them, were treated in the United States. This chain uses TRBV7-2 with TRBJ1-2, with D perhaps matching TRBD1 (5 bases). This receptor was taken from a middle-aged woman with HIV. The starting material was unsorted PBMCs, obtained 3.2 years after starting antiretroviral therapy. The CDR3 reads CASSTTRGAGYTF. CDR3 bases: TGTGCCAGCAGCACTACCAGAGGGGCCGGCTACACCTTC.